Following are 7 T cell receptor beta chains from one sample sequenced in a study of blood T cell repertoires in COVID-19 (dated by TCRdb to between 2020 and 2021). The protocol used for the library was the immunoSEQ multiplex PCR assay. TCRdb limited this immuneACCESS table to in-frame rearrangements with V and J called. A share of clones is missing; checked studies link under half to unresolved V genes, and the rest is unexplained. Within this sample are 200,000 to 250,000 clones, with 85% of them counted one time only. The ten top clones hold around a sixth of the sample. The material sequenced was PBMCs or T cells enriched from blood (not recorded which). The source of these receptors is a man aged 35-49 years who had recovered from COVID-19.

The V and J genes are TRBV18 and TRBJ2-5; D gene ambiguous. The germline V gene has CDR1 KGHSH and CDR2 LQKENI. V dropped 2 bases and J dropped 3 bases, with 19 bases sitting between them. The CDR3 spans 17 residues. CDR3 residues: CASSPAMGWAQEETQYF. The CDR3 region has the DNA TGTGCCAGCTCACCAGCAATGGGTTGGGCCCAGGAAGAGACCCAGTACTTC.

The chain links TRBV11-3 to TRBJ2-1; 7 positions match TRBD1. The CDR3 length is 13 residues. In germline, CDR1 is SGHNT, CDR2 YENEEA. The trim removed 5 bases at V and 6 bases at J, leaving 4 bases unmatched. The CDR3 reads CASSPRDSNEQFF. CDR3 bases: TGTGCCAGCAGCCCCAGGGACAGCAATGAGCAGTTCTTC.

This chain joins TRBV24-1 and TRBJ2-1; D is possibly TRBD1 (6 bases). Looked up from germline, CDR1 is KGHDR and CDR2 is SFDVKD. The V end lost 3 bases, the J end lost 6 bases, and 11 bases lay between the germline ends. The CDR3 is 14 residues long. The CDR3 protein is CATSDPGQSNEQFF. The CDR3 DNA reads as TGTGCCACCAGTGATCCCGGACAGTCCAATGAGCAGTTCTTC.

The chain joins TRBV9 to TRBJ2-2, with 11 bases matching TRBD1. The CDR3 contains 15 residues. V shed 2 bases, J shed 4 bases, and the junction held 1 base outside the gene matches. Germline CDR1 reads SGDLS; CDR2 reads YYNGEE. CDR3 coding DNA: TGTGCCAGCAGCGTCGGGACAGGGGGCACCGGGGAGCTGTTTTTT. It translates to CASSVGTGGTGELFF.

The rearrangement uses TRBV3-1 (or the pseudogene TRBV3-2) and TRBJ2-2; 11 bases agree with TRBD2. V lost 2 bases, J lost 0 bases, and 5 bases stayed unmatched. This CDR3 spans 18 amino acids. CDR1 and CDR2 from the germline V gene are LGHDT and YNNKEL (reference sequence). CDR3 coding DNA: TGTGCCAGCAGCCAATTAGGGACTAGCGGTTCGAACACCGGGGAGCTGTTTTTT. It yields the protein CASSQLGTSGSNTGELFF.

CDR3 DNA: TGCGCCAGCGGACAAAATAGCAATCAGCCCCAGCATTTT. Encoded protein: CASGQNSNQPQHF. The J gene is TRBJ1-5, the V gene TRBV10-2; D might be TRBD1 (5 bases). The CDR3 covers 13 residues. Deletions cut 8 bases from V and 0 bases from J, with 8 bases between. Germline V gene data show CDR1 as WSHSY and CDR2 as SAAADI.

V and J are TRBV9 and TRBJ1-2, with D possibly being TRBD1 (5 bases). This CDR3 is 13 amino acids long. Germline CDR1 is SGDLS and CDR2 is YYNGEE. V was trimmed by 3 bases and J by 4 bases, leaving 10 bases between them. The CDR3 nucleotides read TGTGCCAGCAGCGCCACAGGAGCCTATGGCTACACCTTC. Amino acid sequence: CASSATGAYGYTF.